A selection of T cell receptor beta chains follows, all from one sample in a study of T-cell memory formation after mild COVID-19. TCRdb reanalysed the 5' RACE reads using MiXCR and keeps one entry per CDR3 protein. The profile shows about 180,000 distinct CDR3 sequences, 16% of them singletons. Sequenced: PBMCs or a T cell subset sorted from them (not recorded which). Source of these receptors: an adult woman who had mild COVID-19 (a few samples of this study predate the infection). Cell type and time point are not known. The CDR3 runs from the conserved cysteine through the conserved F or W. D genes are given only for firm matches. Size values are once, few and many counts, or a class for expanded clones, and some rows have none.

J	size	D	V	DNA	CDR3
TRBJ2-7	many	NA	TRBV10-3	TGTGCCATCAGTGAGACTGACTACGAGCAGTACTTC	CAISETDYEQYF
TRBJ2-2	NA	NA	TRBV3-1	TGTGCCAGCAGCCAATCCAGCGGGGAGCTGTTTTTT	CASSQSSGELFF
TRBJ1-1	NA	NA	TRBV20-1	TGCAGTGCCCGGCGCCCGGGGGGAGCTTTCTTT	CSARRPGGAFF
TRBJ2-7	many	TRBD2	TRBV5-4	TGTGCCAGCAGCCCCAGGTCGGGGGGCTACGAGCAGTACTTC	CASSPRSGGYEQYF
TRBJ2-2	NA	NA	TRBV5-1	TGCGCCAGCAGCTTGCTGGGCGCCGGGGAGCTGTTTTTT	CASSLLGAGELFF
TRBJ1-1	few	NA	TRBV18	TGTGCCAGCTCCCCCCGGGAAGGCTCTGAAGCTTTCTTT	CASSPREGSEAFF
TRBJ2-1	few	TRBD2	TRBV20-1	TGCAGTGCAACGGGACTAGCGATCAATGAGCAGTTCTTC	CSATGLAINEQFF
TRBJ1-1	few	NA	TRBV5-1	TGCGCCAGCAGCTTGAGGCAGAAGAACACTGAAGCTTTCTTT	CASSLRQKNTEAFF
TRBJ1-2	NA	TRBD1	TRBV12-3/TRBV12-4	TGTGCCAGCACCCCCGATGGACAGGGAGGATCGGGCTACACCTTC	CASTPDGQGGSGYTF
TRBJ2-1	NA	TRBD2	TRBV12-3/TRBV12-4	TGTGCCAGCCGAAGGACGAGCGGGGGGGCCAATGAGCAGTTCTTC	CASRRTSGGANEQFF
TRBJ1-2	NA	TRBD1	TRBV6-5	TGTGCCAGCAGTTACTTTGGGACAGCCGCTAACTATGGCTACACCTTC	CASSYFGTAANYGYTF
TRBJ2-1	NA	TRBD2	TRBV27	TGTGCCAGCAGTTTACGAGGACTAGCGGAGTTCAATGAGCAGTTCTTC	CASSLRGLAEFNEQFF
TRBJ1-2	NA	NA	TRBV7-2	TGTGCCAGCAGCTTATATAGGGGAGAGGGCTACACCTTC	CASSLYRGEGYTF
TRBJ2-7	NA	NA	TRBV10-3	TGTGCCATCAGTGAGTCGGAAAGGCCTCCCGCCTACGAGCAGTACTTC	CAISESERPPAYEQYF
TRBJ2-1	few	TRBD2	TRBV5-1	TGCGCCAGCAGCTCTTCCGGGACTAGCGGAGGGGAGCAGTTCTTC	CASSSSGTSGGEQFF
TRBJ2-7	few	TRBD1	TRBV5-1	TGCGCCAGCAGCCTTGCTTCCGGGACAGGGACCTACGAGCAGTACTTC	CASSLASGTGTYEQYF
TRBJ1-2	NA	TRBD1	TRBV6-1	TGTGCCAGCCGTACCGGGACAGGGAGGTTATTCTATGGCTACACCTTC	CASRTGTGRLFYGYTF
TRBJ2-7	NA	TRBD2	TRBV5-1	TGCGCCAGCAGCGCGACTAGCGGGAGAGTGGGGTCCTACGAGCAGTACTTC	CASSATSGRVGSYEQYF
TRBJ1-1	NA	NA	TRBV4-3	TGCGCCAGCAGCCAAGATCAGGCCGTGAACACTGAAGCTTTCTTT	CASSQDQAVNTEAFF
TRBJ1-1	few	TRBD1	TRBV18	TGTGCCAGCTCACCAGTGACAGGGCCGCTGGGGACTGAAGCTTTCTTT	CASSPVTGPLGTEAFF